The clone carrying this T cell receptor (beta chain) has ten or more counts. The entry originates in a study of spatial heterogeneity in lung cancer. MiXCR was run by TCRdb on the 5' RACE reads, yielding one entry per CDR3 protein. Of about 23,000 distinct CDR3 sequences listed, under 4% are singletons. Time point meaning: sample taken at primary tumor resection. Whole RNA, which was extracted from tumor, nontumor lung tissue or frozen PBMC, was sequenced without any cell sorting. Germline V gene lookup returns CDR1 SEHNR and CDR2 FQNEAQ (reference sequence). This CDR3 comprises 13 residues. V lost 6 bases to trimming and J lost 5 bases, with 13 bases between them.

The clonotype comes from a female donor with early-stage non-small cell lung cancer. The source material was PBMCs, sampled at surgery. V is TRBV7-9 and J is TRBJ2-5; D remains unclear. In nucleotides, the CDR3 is TGTGCCAGCAGGCCCGAAACCTTCGAGACCCAGTACTTC. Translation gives CASRPETFETQYF.